This T cell receptor beta chain derives from a study of blood T cell repertoires in COVID-19. Study information: Samples came from the United States, Italy and Spain, spanning acute and convalescent COVID-19.

The CDR3 is made up of 18 amino acids. Germline V CDR1 and CDR2: SGHVS, FNYEAQ. The trim removed 5 bases at V and 4 bases at J, leaving 19 bases unmatched. Under the authors' procedure: Counts of nucleated cells, estimated from reference gene primer amplification, were obtained. The repertoire was sequenced with immunoSEQ multiplex PCR; TCRdb's copy has only in-frame clones and lacks some. That table supplies the V and J calls and clone size; D and trimming were determined from the DNA. This sample has roughly 100,000 clones, with around 90% found just once. The sequenced material came from peripheral blood. The source of this sequence is a man between 18 and 29 years old with acute or convalescent COVID-19. This chain uses TRBV7-6 with TRBJ1-2, with TRBD1 identical over 7 bases. The CDR3 loop reads CASSPTSGGRGVVYGYTF. The CDR3, as DNA: TGTGCCAGCAGCCCAACATCGGGCGGCAGGGGGGTAGTCTATGGCTACACCTTC.